Below, one T cell receptor beta chain is given with its context. Thawed, overnight-rested PBMC were stained with GMM-loaded CD1B tetramer, viability dye and anti-CD3, then sorted. C32 glucose monomycolate from Rhodococcus equi was loaded onto the CD1B tetramers. Before cryopreservation, the sorted PBMC lost their CD14-expressing monocytes. Trimming shortened V by 6 bases and J by 2 bases, and 13 bases separated the two germline ends. CDR1 MNHEY and CDR2 SMNVEV come from the germline V gene (reference sequence). The CDR3 spans 14 residues. This sample is drawn from a study of T cells in tuberculosis. Notes on the study in general: The stringent gate may have excluded weak CD1B-GMM tetramer binders.

TCR-alpha and TCR-beta chains were sequenced unpaired. Some clones are missing from TCRdb's copy, which holds only in-frame ones; the method was immunoSEQ multiplex PCR. The sample shows 55,000 to 60,000 clones, 70% to 90% of them seen only once. The sequence derives from an adult woman with latent tuberculosis. The chain uses TRBV27 and TRBJ1-2; no definite D call. Specimen: CD1b-GMM tetramer-negative cells sorted from PBMCs. For the CDR3, the DNA is TGTGCCAGCAGCCGGACGCGGGCCAACTATGGCTACACCTTC. Translating it yields CASSRTRANYGYTF.